These 3 T cell receptor beta chains came from one sample sequenced in a study of CD8 T cells in Susac syndrome. Random hexamers served to reverse transcribe about 0.5 to 1 ug RNA. From the immunoSEQ multiplex PCR reads, TCRdb called clonotypes with MiXCR, one entry per CDR3 protein. The data hold a few hundred thousand distinct CDR3 sequences, with approximately 95% observed a single time. The sequencing input was CD4+ T cells from PBMCs. These TCRs come from a human donor with multiple sclerosis.

This chain uses TRBV2 with TRBJ1-5; unclear D gene. Germline V gene sequence: CDR1 SNHLY, CDR2 FYNNEI. The CDR3 length is 14 residues. Trimming took 7 bases from V and 4 from J, leaving 14 bases between them. DNA of the CDR3: TGTGCCAGCAACTGGGATACGGCAAATCAGCCCCAGCATTTT. Protein sequence: CASNWDTANQPQHF.

V gene TRBV30 combines with J gene TRBJ2-3, with unresolved D. Germline V CDR1 and CDR2: GTSNPN, SVGIG (reference sequence). V lost 2 bases, J lost 0 bases, and 18 bases lay in between. CDR3 size: 17 residues. Here the CDR3 reads CAWSSGRTTFSTDTQYF. The CDR3 nucleotides read TGTGCCTGGAGTTCCGGCAGGACCACATTTAGCACAGATACGCAGTATTTT.

The V and J genes are TRBV29-1 and TRBJ1-5, with D possibly being TRBD1 (5 bases). The germline V and J ends were trimmed by 7 bases and 4 bases, with 14 bases remaining between them. Germline CDR1 and CDR2: SQVTM and ANQGSEA. CDR3 length equals 13 residues. As DNA, the CDR3 is TGCAGCGCCTGGGACGGTGGGAATCAGCCCCAGCATTTT. This gives the protein CSAWDGGNQPQHF.